This is a list of T cell receptor beta chains from one sample in a study of spatial heterogeneity in lung cancer. MiXCR, run by TCRdb on the 5' RACE reads, gives a single entry per CDR3 protein. The repertoire holds about 2,800 distinct CDR3 sequences, with approximately 4.5% as singletons. The input for sequencing was lung tumor tissue, taken at surgery. The receptors stem from a female donor with early-stage non-small cell lung cancer. Both conserved end residues are part of each CDR3. A D gene is named only where the DNA matches it firmly. Clone size is shown for a subset of rows, as once, few, many or a class of expanded clone.

size	J	V	length	D	CDR3	DNA
medium-sized	TRBJ2-2	TRBV11-1	17	-	CASSLVLGGGRPGELFF	TGTGCCAGCAGCTTAGTATTGGGCGGGGGCCGCCCCGGGGAGCTGTTTTTT
medium-sized	TRBJ2-2	TRBV2	18	-	CASSVPQGPLPNTGELFF	TGTGCCAGCAGTGTTCCCCAGGGCCCACTCCCTAACACCGGGGAGCTGTTTTTT
medium-sized	TRBJ2-2	TRBV20-1	13	-	CSATGVSTGELFF	TGCAGTGCTACGGGCGTTTCCACCGGGGAGCTGTTTTTT
many	TRBJ2-2	TRBV30	19	-	CAWSVHVWRGGANTGELFF	TGTGCCTGGAGTGTACATGTTTGGAGGGGGGGGGCGAACACCGGGGAGCTGTTTTTT
medium-sized	TRBJ2-2	TRBV9	15	-	CASSVEIARVGELFF	TGTGCCAGCAGCGTAGAGATTGCCCGTGTAGGGGAGCTGTTTTTT
medium-sized	TRBJ1-6	TRBV28	12	-	CASQGSPSPLHF	TGTGCCAGTCAGGGGAGTCCTTCACCCCTCCACTTT
medium-sized	TRBJ1-6	TRBV7-9	17	TRBD1	CASSSHEGQGASSPLHF	TGTGCCAGCAGCTCACACGAGGGGCAGGGGGCTAGTTCACCCCTCCACTTT
-	TRBJ1-5	TRBV12-3/TRBV12-4	13	-	CASSPRGIQPQHF	TGTGCCAGCAGCCCACGAGGGATTCAGCCCCAGCATTTT
many	TRBJ2-2	TRBV12-3/TRBV12-4	15	-	CASSLQGSNTGELFF	TGTGCCAGCAGTTTACAGGGTTCGAACACCGGGGAGCTGTTTTTT
medium-sized	TRBJ1-1	TRBV28	15	-	CASSLAQGMYTEAFF	TGTGCCAGCAGCTTAGCACAAGGAATGTACACTGAAGCTTTCTTT
medium-sized	TRBJ1-1	TRBV13	12	-	CASSIGQLEAFF	TGTGCCAGCAGCATAGGACAGCTTGAAGCTTTCTTT
medium-sized	TRBJ2-7	TRBV3-1	12	-	CASSPLGSEQYF	TGTGCCAGCAGCCCCCTAGGGAGCGAGCAGTACTTC
medium-sized	TRBJ2-5	TRBV5-6	14	-	CASSTGLLQETQYF	TGTGCCAGCAGCACGGGATTGCTACAAGAGACCCAGTACTTC
-	TRBJ1-5	TRBV7-2	17	-	CASSLRIGEYSNQPQHF	TGTGCCAGCAGCTTAAGGATCGGAGAGTATAGCAATCAGCCCCAGCATTTT
medium-sized	TRBJ1-5	TRBV27	16	-	CASSLWGGVGNQPQHF	TGTGCCAGCAGTTTATGGGGGGGGGTGGGGAATCAGCCCCAGCATTTT
-	TRBJ2-1	TRBV3-1	12	-	CASSQVTFEQFF	TGTGCCAGCAGCCAAGTGACCTTTGAGCAGTTCTTC
many	TRBJ1-6	TRBV20-1	15	-	CSAYEGGGYNSPLHF	TGCAGTGCTTATGAGGGGGGCGGCTATAATTCACCCCTCCACTTT
few	TRBJ2-7	TRBV30	13	TRBD1	CAWRRQGSDEQYF	TGTGCCTGGAGGAGACAGGGAAGCGACGAGCAGTACTTC
many	TRBJ2-3	TRBV9	14	-	CASSVSLRTDTQYF	TGTGCCAGCAGCGTAAGCCTGAGGACAGATACGCAGTATTTT
large	TRBJ1-2	TRBV5-6	14	-	CASFYGQQLYGYTF	TGTGCCAGCTTTTACGGGCAGCAACTCTATGGCTACACCTTC
many	TRBJ2-7	TRBV7-3	17	-	CASSLRALHPGAYEQYF	TGTGCCAGCAGCCTAAGAGCCCTACACCCAGGGGCCTACGAGCAGTACTTC
few	TRBJ1-5	TRBV30	14	-	CAWSVRRLDQPQHF	TGTGCCTGGAGTGTAAGGCGCCTAGATCAGCCCCAGCATTTT
medium-sized	TRBJ2-7	TRBV7-9	14	TRBD1	CASSTTGTGTEQYF	TGTGCCAGCAGCACCACCGGGACAGGGACCGAGCAGTACTTC
medium-sized	TRBJ2-7	TRBV2	16	TRBD1	CASSAAGTGDFYEQYF	TGTGCCAGCAGCGCCGCCGGGACAGGGGACTTCTACGAGCAGTACTTC
medium-sized	TRBJ2-2	TRBV29-1	12	TRBD1	CSGGTGPGELFF	TGCAGCGGAGGGACAGGCCCCGGGGAGCTGTTTTTT
many	TRBJ2-1	TRBV12-3/TRBV12-4	12	-	CASRGGYNEQFF	TGTGCCAGCAGGGGGGGATACAATGAGCAGTTCTTC
medium-sized	TRBJ2-1	TRBV9	18	TRBD2	CASSVGIRGGAWFNEQFF	TGTGCCAGCAGCGTAGGGATTCGGGGGGGCGCATGGTTCAATGAGCAGTTCTTC
large	TRBJ2-4	TRBV20-1	14	-	CSARAVSLKNIQYF	TGCAGTGCTAGAGCAGTTAGCCTCAAAAACATTCAGTACTTC
large	TRBJ2-1	TRBV6-2/TRBV6-3	13	-	CASSRTDNNEQFF	TGTGCCAGCAGTCGGACAGACAACAATGAGCAGTTCTTC
medium-sized	TRBJ1-1	TRBV7-9	13	-	CATSTLVNTEAFF	TGTGCCACTTCGACACTCGTGAACACTGAAGCTTTCTTT
medium-sized	TRBJ2-2	TRBV27	18	-	CASSSITPDRSRPGELFF	TGTGCCAGCAGTTCCATAACCCCAGACAGGTCCCGTCCCGGGGAGCTGTTTTTT
medium-sized	TRBJ2-5	TRBV4-2	15	-	CASSQDTGSKETQYF	TGTGCCAGCAGCCAAGATACGGGATCGAAAGAGACCCAGTACTTC
medium-sized	TRBJ1-6	TRBV5-6	14	TRBD1	CASSRDRGNSPLHF	TGTGCCAGCAGCAGGGACAGGGGGAATTCACCCCTCCACTTT
many	TRBJ2-1	TRBV11-2	14	-	CASSPSHRFNEQFF	TGTGCCAGCAGCCCCAGTCACAGGTTCAATGAGCAGTTCTTC
medium-sized	TRBJ2-1	TRBV5-5	15	TRBD2	CASSLVGGSTNEQFF	TGTGCCAGCAGCCTTGTCGGGGGGAGTACCAATGAGCAGTTCTTC
many	TRBJ1-5	TRBV7-6	12	-	CASSKGNQPQHF	TGTGCCAGCAGCAAGGGGAATCAGCCCCAGCATTTT
medium-sized	TRBJ1-2	TRBV5-1	14	-	CASSLDEGFYGYTF	TGCGCCAGCAGCTTGGATGAGGGTTTCTATGGCTACACCTTC
medium-sized	TRBJ1-2	TRBV7-2	16	-	CASSSTTGHQNYGYTF	TGTGCCAGCAGCTCGACGACAGGACATCAAAACTATGGCTACACCTTC
-	TRBJ2-1	TRBV27	16	-	CASSLDGGTFYNEQFF	TGTGCCAGCAGTTTAGATGGGGGGACGTTCTACAATGAGCAGTTCTTC
medium-sized	TRBJ1-5	TRBV15	16	-	CATSRDRGRPNQPQHF	TGTGCCACCAGCAGAGATCGAGGACGGCCCAATCAGCCCCAGCATTTT
medium-sized	TRBJ1-2	TRBV12-3/TRBV12-4	12	-	CASSPTPDGYTF	TGTGCCAGCAGCCCAACACCGGATGGCTACACCTTC
many	TRBJ2-6	TRBV9	16	-	CASSVGQRSGANVLTF	TGTGCCAGCAGCGTAGGACAGAGGTCGGGGGCCAACGTCCTGACTTTC
medium-sized	TRBJ2-5	TRBV20-1	15	TRBD2	CSARRASGGQETQYF	TGCAGTGCTAGGAGGGCCAGCGGGGGACAAGAGACCCAGTACTTC
medium-sized	TRBJ2-7	TRBV7-3	15	TRBD1	CASRIKAGQGREQYF	TGTGCCAGCAGAATTAAGGCAGGACAGGGGAGGGAGCAGTACTTC
medium-sized	TRBJ2-4	TRBV20-1	16	-	CSARVFRGLAKNIQYF	TGCAGTGCTAGAGTTTTTAGGGGACTAGCCAAAAACATTCAGTACTTC
medium-sized	TRBJ2-2	TRBV6-5	13	-	CASRRENTGELFF	TGTGCCAGCAGACGGGAGAACACCGGGGAGCTGTTTTTT
medium-sized	TRBJ1-6	TRBV11-3	13	-	CASSFNSDSPLHF	TGTGCCAGCAGCTTTAATAGTGATTCACCCCTCCACTTT
many	TRBJ2-2	TRBV2	14	TRBD2	CASSAGGRTGELFF	TGTGCCAGCTCCGCGGGGGGGCGAACCGGGGAGCTGTTTTTT
medium-sized	TRBJ1-2	TRBV2	13	-	CASTDHSPYGYTF	TGTGCCAGCACGGACCACAGTCCCTATGGCTACACCTTC
medium-sized	TRBJ2-2	TRBV20-1	13	-	CSAKRANTGELFF	TGCAGTGCTAAGCGGGCGAACACCGGGGAGCTGTTTTTT
many	TRBJ2-2	TRBV7-3	15	-	CASSLGLTNTGELFF	TGTGCCAGCAGCTTAGGATTGACTAACACCGGGGAGCTGTTTTTT
medium-sized	TRBJ1-2	TRBV5-1	14	TRBD1	CASSLEGQVYGYTF	TGCGCCAGCAGCTTGGAGGGACAGGTTTATGGCTACACCTTC
medium-sized	TRBJ2-7	TRBV20-1	13	-	CSARAGSPYEQYF	TGCAGTGCTAGAGCGGGGAGTCCTTACGAGCAGTACTTC
medium-sized	TRBJ1-2	TRBV5-5	14	-	CASSPWPDDYGYTF	TGTGCCAGCAGCCCCTGGCCAGATGACTATGGCTACACCTTC
many	TRBJ1-2	TRBV12-3/TRBV12-4	13	TRBD1	CASTMDRGNGYTF	TGTGCCAGCACCATGGACAGGGGAAATGGCTACACCTTC
medium-sized	TRBJ2-1	TRBV19	14	TRBD2	CASSILAGGNEQFF	TGTGCCAGTAGTATCTTAGCGGGGGGGAATGAGCAGTTCTTC
medium-sized	TRBJ2-5	TRBV5-6	18	TRBD2	CASSLRLLAGYSQETQYF	TGTGCCAGCAGCTTGAGGTTGTTAGCGGGGTATTCACAAGAGACCCAGTACTTC
-	TRBJ1-5	TRBV28	14	-	CERSLALGGQPQHF	TGTGAAAGAAGTTTGGCACTGGGTGGCCAGCCCCAGCATTTT